This T cell receptor (beta chain) comes out of a study of early T cells in non-severe SARS-CoV-2 infection. This clonotype was counted between two and nine times. TCRdb redid the calling of the 5' RACE reads with MiXCR, one entry per CDR3 protein. Among approximately 35,000 distinct CDR3 sequences, approximately 5.3% were seen once, and the ten largest hold 10% to 15%. V was trimmed by 5 bases and J by 1 base, leaving 12 bases between them. CDR1 and CDR2 (germline): SEHNR, FQNEAQ (reference sequence). The CDR3 has 15 amino acids. The TCR was taken from an adult who was a healthcare worker with PCR-confirmed SARS-CoV-2 infection or an uninfected control (not recorded which). The chain is built from TRBV7-9 and TRBJ1-5; TRBD1 might be the D (5 bases). The sequenced sample was whole blood. The DNA for the CDR3 is TGTGCCAGCAGCACAGACGGGGGGAGCAATCAGCCCCAGCATTTT. It codes for CASSTDGGSNQPQHF.